Listed below are T cell receptor beta chains from one sample, sequenced in a study of persistence of HIV-infected CD4 T cells. No antigen has been identified for these receptors. Sequencing used immunoSEQ multiplex PCR; TCRdb keeps in-frame clones, though not all of them. The sample consists of roughly 16,000 clones, 65% of them appearing once. The sequences come from CD4+ T cells sorted from PBMCs after roughly 18-hour stimulation, collected from a patient who received antiretroviral therapy. The receptors shown here come from an adult woman with HIV who was CMV-seropositive. Both conserved end residues are part of each CDR3. D genes are given only for firm matches. Where a row states a size, it is once, few, many or the class of an expanded clone; other rows omit it.

.	TRBJ2-2	TRBV5-1	TRBD2	TGCGCCAGCAGCTTGGTACTAGCGGGCAACCCCGGGGAGCTGTTTTTT	CASSLVLAGNPGELFF
few	TRBJ1-1	TRBV19	.	TGTGCCAGTAGTATTATTTTCAGTATGAACACTGAAGCTTTCTTT	CASSIIFSMNTEAFF
.	TRBJ2-3	TRBV11-3	.	TGTGCCAGCAGCTTAGGTTCCGGCCGTTTGGGCACAGATACGCAGTATTTT	CASSLGSGRLGTDTQYF
.	TRBJ1-3	TRBV5-1	.	TGCGCCAGCAGCTTGGACGGAAACTCTGGAAACACCATATATTTT	CASSLDGNSGNTIYF
.	TRBJ1-6	TRBV11-3	.	TGTGCCAGCAGCTTAGGGGCCGTCAATTCACCCCTCCACTTT	CASSLGAVNSPLHF
.	TRBJ1-5	TRBV11-2	.	TGTGCCAGCAGCTTACAGACAGCTAATCAGCCCCAGCATTTT	CASSLQTANQPQHF
few	TRBJ1-1	TRBV6-5	TRBD1	TGTGCCACCCAGAGGGGGCTTGGGACTTTATCCGCTTTCTTT	CATQRGLGTLSAFF
.	TRBJ1-1	TRBV7-9	.	TGTGCCAGCAGCTTAGGAGGATTGAACACTGAAGCTTTCTTT	CASSLGGLNTEAFF
.	TRBJ1-1	TRBV7-3	TRBD1	TGTGCCAGCAGCCCGGGACAGGGACACACTGAAGCTTTCTTT	CASSPGQGHTEAFF
.	TRBJ1-2	TRBV5-4	TRBD1	TGTGCCAGCAGCTCCGGGACAGCAACTCGAGGCTACACCTTC	CASSSGTATRGYTF
once	TRBJ2-3	TRBV5-1	TRBD2	TGCGCCAGCAGCTTGGTTCTAGCGGGGACCACAGATACGCAGTATTTT	CASSLVLAGTTDTQYF
.	TRBJ1-5	TRBV5-8	TRBD1	TGTGCCAGTACCGGACAGGGGTACAATCAGCCCCAGCATTTT	CASTGQGYNQPQHF
.	TRBJ1-1	TRBV29-1	.	TGCAGCGTTGAAGGGACAGCGAACACTGAAGCTTTCTTT	CSVEGTANTEAFF
.	TRBJ2-1	TRBV19	.	TGTGCCAGTAGTATCCAGTACAATGAGCAGTTCTTC	CASSIQYNEQFF
.	TRBJ1-1	TRBV7-8	TRBD1	TGTGCCAGCAGCTTAGCTATGACAGGGATCGCTGAAGCTTTCTTT	CASSLAMTGIAEAFF
.	TRBJ1-5	TRBV4-1	.	TGCGCCAGCAGCCAAGATCCAAACGGCAATCAGCCCCAGCATTTT	CASSQDPNGNQPQHF
.	TRBJ1-2	TRBV19	.	TGTGCCAGTAGTATGAGAGATAGACAAGGGCACTTC	CASSMRDRQGHF
.	TRBJ2-3	TRBV4-1	TRBD1	TGCGCCAGCAGCCAAGATTATTTCAAGGGGACAGCGAGCACAGATACGCAGTATTTT	CASSQDYFKGTASTDTQYF
.	TRBJ1-6	TRBV6-5	.	TGTGCCAGCAGGAGGGAAGCCCCAGCCCCCCTCCACTTT	CASRREAPAPLHF
.	TRBJ2-1	TRBV29-1	.	TGCAGCGTTGTGGGGGGCTGGCAGGGGAGTAGCAATGAGCAGTTCTTC	CSVVGGWQGSSNEQFF
.	TRBJ1-1	TRBV5-1	TRBD1	TGCGCCAGCACCGAACGACAGGGGGCAAACACTGAAGCTTTCTTT	CASTERQGANTEAFF
.	TRBJ1-1	TRBV27	TRBD1	TGTGCCAGCAAACCCGGGACAGGGAAGAGAACTGAAGCTTTCTTT	CASKPGTGKRTEAFF
few	TRBJ1-2	TRBV4-1	.	TGCGCCAGCAGCCAAGATCCGGAAACTTCTTACCGGTTCTATGGCTACACCTTC	CASSQDPETSYRFYGYTF
.	TRBJ2-5	TRBV5-4	.	TGTGCCAGCAGTCAGAAAACAACAGGGCAACGAGGGGCCCAGTACTTC	CASSQKTTGQRGAQYF
.	TRBJ1-3	TRBV7-9	TRBD1	TGTGCCAGCAGCCCGGGACAGGGAAGTACTGGAAACACCATATATTTT	CASSPGQGSTGNTIYF
.	TRBJ1-2	TRBV19	.	TGTGCCAGTAAAGACCGGGACTTATATGGCTACACCTTC	CASKDRDLYGYTF
.	TRBJ2-7	TRBV11-3	.	TGTGCCAGCAGCTTAGATTTTGCGGGCGAGCAGTACTTC	CASSLDFAGEQYF
.	TRBJ1-4	TRBV28	TRBD1	TGTGCCAGCAGTCCAACAGGGGGCACAACTAATGAAAAACTGTTTTTT	CASSPTGGTTNEKLFF
.	TRBJ1-2	TRBV19	.	TGTGCCAGTAGTGTGCAGGCCTCCTATGGCTACACCTTC	CASSVQASYGYTF
.	TRBJ2-7	TRBV11-3	TRBD2	TGTGCCAGCAGCGTGGGACTAGCGGCCGCCCGCGAGCAGTACTTC	CASSVGLAAAREQYF
.	TRBJ1-1	TRBV28	TRBD1	TGTGCCAGCAGTTTAGGCCCCGGACAGGACCGGGGAGCTTTCTTT	CASSLGPGQDRGAFF
.	TRBJ2-1	TRBV15	TRBD2	TGTGCCACCAGCAGGCCGCCCCGGCGGGGGGGCTACAATGAGCAGTTCTTC	CATSRPPRRGGYNEQFF
once	TRBJ1-3	TRBV10-2	TRBD1	TGCGCCAGCAGTGGCCCCGGGACAGACTCTGGAAACACCATATATTTT	CASSGPGTDSGNTIYF
few	TRBJ1-6	TRBV7-3	.	TGTGCCAGCAGCTTTTCCGGCGGAGATAATTCACCCCTCCACTTT	CASSFSGGDNSPLHF
.	TRBJ1-2	TRBV28	.	TGTGCCAGCTCCGCGGCAGGGCGTTATATTAACTATGGCTACACCTTC	CASSAAGRYINYGYTF
.	TRBJ2-1	TRBV6-5	TRBD2	TGTGCCAGCAACGGACTAGCGGGTACGGATGAGCAGTTCTTC	CASNGLAGTDEQFF
.	TRBJ2-7	TRBV7-2	.	TGTGCCAGCAGCTTAGTCGAGACTAGTTTAATGAACTTC	CASSLVETSLMNF
.	TRBJ1-5	TRBV21-1	.	TGTGCCAGCAGCAAAGTCGGAGGGGAAAGGCCAAGGAACCATCAGCCCCAGCATTTT	CASSKVGGERPRNHQPQHF
.	TRBJ2-1	TRBV10-3	TRBD2	TGTGCCACCATTAGCGGGGTCTCCTACAATGAGCAGTTCTTC	CATISGVSYNEQFF
.	TRBJ1-3	TRBV15	.	TGTGCCACCAGCAGAGATTCGACAGGTCTCTTCTCGTCTGGAAACACCATATATTTT	CATSRDSTGLFSSGNTIYF